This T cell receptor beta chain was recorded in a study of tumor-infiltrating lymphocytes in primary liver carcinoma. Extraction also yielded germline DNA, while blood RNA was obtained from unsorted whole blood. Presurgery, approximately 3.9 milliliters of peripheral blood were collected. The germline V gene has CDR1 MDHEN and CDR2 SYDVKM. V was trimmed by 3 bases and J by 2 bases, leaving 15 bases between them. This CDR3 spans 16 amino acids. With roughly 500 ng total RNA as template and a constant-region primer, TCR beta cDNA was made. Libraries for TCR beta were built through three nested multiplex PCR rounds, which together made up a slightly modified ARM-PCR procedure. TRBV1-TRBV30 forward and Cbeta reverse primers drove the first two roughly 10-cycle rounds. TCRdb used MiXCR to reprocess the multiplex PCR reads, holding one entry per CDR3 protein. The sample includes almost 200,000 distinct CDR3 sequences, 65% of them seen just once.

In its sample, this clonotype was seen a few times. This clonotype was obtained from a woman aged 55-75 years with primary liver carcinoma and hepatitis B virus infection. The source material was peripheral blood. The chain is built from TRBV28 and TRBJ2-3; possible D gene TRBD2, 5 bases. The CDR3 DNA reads TGTGCCAGCAGTTTCTTGGGGTCTAGCTTCACAGATACGCAGTATTTT. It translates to CASSFLGSSFTDTQYF. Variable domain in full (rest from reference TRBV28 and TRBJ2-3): DVKVTQSSRYLVKRTGEKVFLECVQDMDHENMFWYRQDPGLGLRLIYFSYDVKMKEKGDIPEGYSVSREKKERFSLILESASTNQTSMYLCASSFLGSSFTDTQYFGPGTRLTVL.